The 27 T cell receptor beta chains in this list originate from one sample, sequenced in a study of beta chain features in type 1 diabetes. Study-level results: Across all four CD4+ subsets, people with type 1 diabetes showed modestly shorter TCRB CDR3s.

These receptors lack a known antigen. Sequenced material consisted of expressed TCRB transcripts (all of the isolated RNA was reverse transcribed). Clones were sequenced by immunoSEQ multiplex PCR, and TCRdb holds only the in-frame ones, with some missing. The repertoire includes more than 250,000 clones, 13% to 15% of them detected once, and approximately 0.015% sits in the top ten. Sequencing input: naive CD4+ T cells from blood. The receptors here all came from a young man with type 1 diabetes.

This clone was detected only a few times. This chain connects TRBV5-4 to TRBJ2-5; TRBD1 aligns across 9 bases. V was pared by 3 bases and J by 5 bases, with 8 bases of the junction left unmatched. The CDR3 runs to 15 residues. Germline loops: CDR1 SGHNT, CDR2 YYREEE (reference sequence). CDR3 sequence reads: CASSSPGQGWETQYF. In DNA form, the CDR3 reads TGTGCCAGCAGCTCTCCGGGACAGGGTTGGGAGACCCAGTACTTC.

CDR3 sequence: CASSVAQGSNEQFF. The CDR3 DNA sequence: TGTGCCAGCAGCGTCGCACAGGGTAGCAATGAGCAGTTCTTC. The chain couples TRBV7-2 to TRBJ2-1; a weak D match, TRBD1 (6 bases). CDR3 length: 14 amino acids. Germline values: CDR1 SGHTA, CDR2 FQGNSA. V lost 5 bases, J lost 6 bases, and 14 bases lay in between.

The gene calls are TRBV4-3 and TRBJ1-2; 9 bases agree with TRBD1. The germline V gene encodes CDR1 LGHNA and CDR2 YSLEER. With V trimmed by 1 base and J by 0 bases, 6 bases remained unmatched. The CDR3 extends over 17 amino acids. As DNA, the CDR3 is TGCGCCAGCAGCCAAGGGGAGCGGACAGGGGCTAACTATGGCTACACCTTC. Protein sequence: CASSQGERTGANYGYTF.

This chain links TRBV4-2 with TRBJ2-1; 10 positions agree with TRBD2. The J segment lost 0 bases and the V segment lost 0 bases, leaving 8 bases of the junction unmatched. CDR3 length: 19 amino acids. CDR1 is LGHNA, CDR2 YNFKEQ, per germline. As DNA, the CDR3 is TGTGCCAGCAGCCAAGAGTCTAGCGGGAGCTACAACTCCTACAATGAGCAGTTCTTC. Translated, it gives CASSQESSGSYNSYNEQFF.

This chain uses TRBV6-1 with TRBJ2-1, with TRBD2 matching over 12 bases. Germline lookup yields CDR1 MNHNS and CDR2 SASEGT. V lost 5 bases, J lost 8 bases, and 7 bases stayed unmatched. The CDR3 runs to 15 residues. CDR3 protein: CASSLLAGGPDEQFF. The CDR3, as DNA: TGTGCCAGCAGTCTGCTAGCGGGAGGGCCGGATGAGCAGTTCTTC.

Only a few counts were recorded for this clone. J is TRBJ1-2 and V is TRBV5-4; 7 nucleotides line up with TRBD1. V shed 4 bases, J shed 7 bases, and the junction held 7 bases outside the gene matches. Germline-derived CDR1 and CDR2 are SGHNT and YYREEE (reference sequence). This CDR3 comprises 13 residues. CDR3 DNA: TGTGCCAGCAGCCAAGACAGGGCGGGTGGCTACACCTTC. Translated: CASSQDRAGGYTF.

The chain recombines TRBV7-2 with TRBJ1-1; D unclear. The germline V gene has CDR1 SGHTA and CDR2 FQGNSA. This CDR3 region has 13 residues. The V end was cut by 1 base, the J end by 1 base, with 4 bases between. The CDR3 sequence: CASSLVENTEAFF. The CDR3 bases are TGTGCCAGCAGCTTAGTAGAGAACACTGAAGCTTTCTTT.

The rearrangement joins TRBV11-2 to TRBJ1-5; 11 bases agree with TRBD1. Looked up from germline, CDR1 is SGHAT and CDR2 is FQNNGV. V lost 0 bases to trimming and J lost 6 bases; unmatched junction nucleotides: 1. The CDR3 runs 15 residues. The CDR3 is CASSLDGTGGQPQHF. The CDR3 DNA follows: TGTGCCAGCAGCTTAGACGGGACAGGGGGTCAGCCCCAGCATTTT.

This clone was picked up a small number of times. V and J are TRBV28 and TRBJ2-3, with 7 nucleotides matching TRBD2. From germline, CDR1 is MDHEN and CDR2 SYDVKM. V shed 5 bases and J 4 bases; nucleotides not matched to a gene: 6. The CDR3 is made up of 14 amino acids. The CDR3 protein is CASSPLARSDTQYF. The CDR3 DNA follows: TGTGCCAGCAGTCCACTAGCGCGCTCAGATACGCAGTATTTT. The full variable domain, rest sourced from reference TRBV28 and TRBJ2-3, is DVKVTQSSRYLVKRTGEKVFLECVQDMDHENMFWYRQDPGLGLRLIYFSYDVKMKEKGDIPEGYSVSREKKERFSLILESASTNQTSMYLCASSPLARSDTQYFGPGTRLTVL.

This clone occurred a few times. The rearrangement joins TRBV9 to TRBJ2-3, with D possibly being TRBD2 (6 bases). The CDR3 is 13 amino acids. The germline V and J ends were trimmed by 4 bases and 4 bases, with 10 bases remaining between them. Germline CDR1 SGDLS, CDR2 YYNGEE. The CDR3 nucleotides are TGTGCCAGCAGCCCACGGGAGCCAGATACGCAGTATTTT. It is translated as CASSPREPDTQYF.

This clone was observed a few times. The chain uses TRBV18 and TRBJ2-6; TRBD2 might be the D (5 bases). Germline V gives CDR1 KGHSH, CDR2 LQKENI. The CDR3 sequence is 17 residues long. With 3 bases removed from V and 0 bases from J, the gap between germline ends came to 12 bases. The CDR3 DNA sequence: TGTGCCAGCTCACCTCGTGGGAGTGACTCTGGGGCCAACGTCCTGACTTTC. Protein product: CASSPRGSDSGANVLTF.

The V call is TRBV6-6, the J call TRBJ1-1, with a tentative D call TRBD1 (6 bases). Per germline, CDR1 MNHNY and CDR2 SVGAGI (reference sequence). The CDR3 runs 12 residues. The V end lost 6 bases, the J end lost 4 bases, and 9 bases lay between the germline ends. The CDR3 sequence: CASSTQGTEAFF. The CDR3 nucleotides read TGTGCCAGCAGCACACAGGGCACTGAAGCTTTCTTT.

This clone appeared a few times. The V call is TRBV6-1, the J call TRBJ1-2; TRBD1 might be the D (5 bases). Trimming shortened V by 6 bases and J by 8 bases, and 16 bases separated the two germline ends. The CDR3 sequence is 13 residues long. CDR1 is MNHNS and CDR2 is SASEGT in the germline V gene. Written as DNA, the CDR3 is TGTGCCAGCAGGTGGGGCCAGTTCGGCGGCTACACCTTC. Its translation: CASRWGQFGGYTF.

The V call is TRBV28, the J call TRBJ2-1; D not certain. Germline CDR1 reads MDHEN; CDR2 reads SYDVKM. Between the trimmed V and J ends, which lost 8 bases and 0 bases, there was a span of 8 bases. This CDR3 has 13 residues. DNA of the CDR3: TGTGCCAGCCGGTTAAGCTCCTACAATGAGCAGTTCTTC. It translates to CASRLSSYNEQFF.

This clone showed up just a few times. The chain uses TRBV28 and TRBJ2-3, with a tentative D call TRBD1 (5 bases). The length of the CDR3 is 13 residues. Germline lookup yields CDR1 MDHEN and CDR2 SYDVKM. V gave up 7 bases and J gave up 4 bases, with 12 bases separating them. This CDR3 reads CASNRQIPDTQYF. The CDR3 DNA reads TGTGCCAGCAACAGGCAGATTCCAGATACGCAGTATTTT.

This rearrangement joins TRBV9 to TRBJ2-1, with 10 bases aligning to TRBD2. V gave up 3 bases and J gave up 7 bases; unmatched junction bases: 7. The germline V gene encodes CDR1 SGDLS and CDR2 YYNGEE. The CDR3 is made up of 15 amino acids. The CDR3 bases are TGTGCCAGCAGCGCCCTAGCGGGAGTTGGTAATGAGCAGTTCTTC. Translating it yields CASSALAGVGNEQFF.

There are a few counts of this clone. The chain recombines TRBV30 with TRBJ1-1, with D perhaps TRBD1 (6 bases). CDR3 length equals 14 residues. Germline V gene data show CDR1 as GTSNPN and CDR2 as SVGIG (reference sequence). V shed 3 bases and J shed 1 base, with 12 bases lying between them. CDR3 bases: TGTGCCTGGAGAGATGGACAGAAGAACACTGAAGCTTTCTTT. Translating gives CAWRDGQKNTEAFF. Supplemented by reference TRBV30 and TRBJ1-1, the full variable domain reads SQTIHQWPATLVQPVGSPLSLECTVEGTSNPNLYWYRQAAGRGLQLLFYSVGIGQISSEVPQNLSASRPQDRQFILSSKKLLLSDSGFYLCAWRDGQKNTEAFFGQGTRLTVV.

This clone has only a few counts. V and J are TRBV5-4 and TRBJ2-1; 12 bases are shared with TRBD2. The germline V gene has CDR1 SGHNT and CDR2 YYREEE (reference sequence). Trimming removed 4 bases from V and 6 bases from J; junction bases left unmatched: 5. There are 15 residues in the CDR3. Here the CDR3 reads CASSALAGGGNEQFF. The CDR3 nucleotides read TGTGCCAGCAGCGCCCTAGCGGGAGGGGGCAATGAGCAGTTCTTC.

This clone was seen a few times. The chain couples TRBV19 to TRBJ2-4, with TRBD2 as a possible D gene (6 bases). The CDR3 contains 15 residues. Trimming cost V 2 bases and J 6 bases, with 14 bases left between them. Germline loops: CDR1 LNHDA, CDR2 SQIVND (reference sequence). CDR3 sequence: CASSIKEGAGNIQYF. CDR3 DNA: TGTGCCAGTAGTATAAAGGAGGGCGCGGGAAACATTCAGTACTTC.

A note on this clone: One end of the junction varies from germline; a read error may be responsible. The chain joins TRBV6-4 to TRBJ2-7; 8 bases fit TRBD2. This CDR3 comprises 11 residues. CDR1 is MRHNA and CDR2 is SNTAGT in the germline V gene. CDR3 sequence: CASPFTSGIIF. The CDR3 DNA reads as TGTGCCAGCCCCTTCACTAGCGGCATAATATTC.

This clone was detected only a few times. The rearrangement joins TRBV11-2 to TRBJ2-3; D is possibly TRBD2 (6 bases). From germline, CDR1 is SGHAT and CDR2 FQNNGV. V lost 5 bases, J lost 2 bases, and 17 bases lay in between. This CDR3 comprises 16 residues. CDR3 in amino acids: CASSPGTLPYTDTQYF. The CDR3 DNA reads as TGTGCCAGCAGCCCGGGGACTCTACCTTACACAGATACGCAGTATTTT.

The gene calls are TRBV5-5 and TRBJ2-6; D is possibly TRBD1 (5 bases). The CDR3 consists of 19 residues. V was pared by 0 bases and J by 0 bases, with 16 bases between. Germline CDR1 is SGHKS and CDR2 is YYEKEE (reference sequence). This CDR3 reads CASSLGGRTPSSGANVLTF. CDR3 nucleotides: TGTGCCAGCAGCTTGGGGGGCAGGACACCCAGCTCTGGGGCCAACGTCCTGACTTTC.

V gene TRBV9 combines with J gene TRBJ2-7; D might be TRBD1 (6 bases). CDR1 SGDLS and CDR2 YYNGEE come from the germline V gene. The CDR3 is made up of 15 amino acids. Trimming stripped 0 bases from V and 2 bases from J, with 12 bases between. The CDR3 is CASSVGDRSAYEQYF. CDR3 coding DNA: TGTGCCAGCAGCGTAGGTGACAGGAGCGCCTACGAGCAGTACTTC.

The gene calls are TRBV7-9 and TRBJ1-4; weak D call: TRBD1 (5 bases). Germline V gene lookup returns CDR1 SEHNR and CDR2 FQNEAQ (reference sequence). The CDR3 spans 14 residues. Trimming removed 1 base from V and 5 bases from J, with 8 bases in between. This CDR3 reads CASSLGGGNEKLFF. In DNA, the CDR3 is TGTGCCAGCAGCTTAGGGGGGGGAAATGAAAAACTGTTTTTT.

This clone turned up a few times. J is TRBJ2-7 and V is TRBV30; 9 bases fit TRBD2. With 2 bases clipped from V and 6 bases from J, the junction kept 2 bases outside the gene matches. Germline CDR1 and CDR2: GTSNPN and SVGIG (reference sequence). There are 12 residues in the CDR3. Here the CDR3 DNA reads TGTGCCTGGAGTCCGACTAGCGGCGAGCAGTACTTC. It encodes CAWSPTSGEQYF.

In its sample, this clone was seen a few times. The gene calls are TRBV11-1 and TRBJ2-1; TRBD2 might be the D (5 bases). The germline V and J ends were trimmed by 4 bases and 4 bases, with 11 bases remaining between them. CDR3 length equals 14 residues. CDR1 is SGHAT and CDR2 is FQDESV in the germline V gene (reference sequence). Here the CDR3 reads CASSSRGVYNEQFF. In nucleotides, the CDR3 is TGTGCCAGCAGCTCACGGGGAGTTTACAATGAGCAGTTCTTC.

This clone was counted only a few times. The gene calls are TRBV4-1 and TRBJ2-5; 14 bases match TRBD2. Trimming cost V 0 bases and J 5 bases; bases outside gene matches: 11. This CDR3 comprises 19 residues. Germline V lookup: CDR1 MGHRA, CDR2 YSYEKL. The CDR3, as DNA: TGCGCCAGCAGCCAAGATGGGGTGGGACTAGCGGGAGAACGGGAGACCCAGTACTTC. Amino acid sequence: CASSQDGVGLAGERETQYF.